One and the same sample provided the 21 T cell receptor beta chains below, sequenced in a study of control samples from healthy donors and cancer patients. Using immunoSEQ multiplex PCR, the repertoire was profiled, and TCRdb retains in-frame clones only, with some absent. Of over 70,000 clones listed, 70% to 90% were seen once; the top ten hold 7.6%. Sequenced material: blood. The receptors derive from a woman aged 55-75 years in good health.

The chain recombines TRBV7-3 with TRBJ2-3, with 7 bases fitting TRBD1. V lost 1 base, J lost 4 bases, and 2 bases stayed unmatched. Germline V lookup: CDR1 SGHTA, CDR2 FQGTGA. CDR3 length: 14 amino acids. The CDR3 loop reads CASSLNRGADTQYF. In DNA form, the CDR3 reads TGTGCCAGCAGCTTAAACAGGGGAGCAGATACGCAGTATTTT.

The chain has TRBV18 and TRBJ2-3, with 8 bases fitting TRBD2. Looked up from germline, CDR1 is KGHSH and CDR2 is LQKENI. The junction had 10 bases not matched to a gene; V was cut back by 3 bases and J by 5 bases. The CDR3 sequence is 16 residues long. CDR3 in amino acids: CASSPRPAGDLDTQYF. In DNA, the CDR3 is TGTGCCAGCTCACCCAGGCCAGCGGGGGACCTAGATACGCAGTATTTT.

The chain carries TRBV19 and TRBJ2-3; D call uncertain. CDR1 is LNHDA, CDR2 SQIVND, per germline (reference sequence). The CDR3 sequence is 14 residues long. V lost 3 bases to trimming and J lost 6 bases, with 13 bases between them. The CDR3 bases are TGTGCCAGTAGTATTGGACCGACAAGGGATACGCAGTATTTT. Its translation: CASSIGPTRDTQYF.

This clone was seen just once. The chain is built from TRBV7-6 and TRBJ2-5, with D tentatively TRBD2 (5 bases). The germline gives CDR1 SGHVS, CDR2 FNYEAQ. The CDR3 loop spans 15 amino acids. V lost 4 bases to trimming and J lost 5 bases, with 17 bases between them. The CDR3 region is CASSSPPGRDETQYF. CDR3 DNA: TGTGCCAGCAGCTCGCCCCCGGGGAGAGACGAGACCCAGTACTTC. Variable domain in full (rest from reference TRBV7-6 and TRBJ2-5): GAGVSQSPRYKVTKRGQDVALRCDPISGHVSLYWYRQALGQGPEFLTYFNYEAQQDKSGLPNDRFSAERPEGSISTLTIQRTEQRDSAMYRCASSSPPGRDETQYFGPGTRLLVL.

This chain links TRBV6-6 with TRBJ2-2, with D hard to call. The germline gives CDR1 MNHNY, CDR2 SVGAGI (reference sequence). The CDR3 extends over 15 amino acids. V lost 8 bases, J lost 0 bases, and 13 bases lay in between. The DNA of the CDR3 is TGTGCCAGCTGGTTGCGAAACGCGAACACCGGGGAGCTGTTTTTT. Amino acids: CASWLRNANTGELFF.

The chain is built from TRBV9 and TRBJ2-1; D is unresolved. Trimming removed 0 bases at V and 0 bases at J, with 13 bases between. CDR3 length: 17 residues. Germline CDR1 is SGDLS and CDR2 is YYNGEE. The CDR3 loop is CASSVGVGSSSYNEQFF. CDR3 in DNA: TGTGCCAGCAGCGTAGGGGTAGGGTCGAGCTCCTACAATGAGCAGTTCTTC.

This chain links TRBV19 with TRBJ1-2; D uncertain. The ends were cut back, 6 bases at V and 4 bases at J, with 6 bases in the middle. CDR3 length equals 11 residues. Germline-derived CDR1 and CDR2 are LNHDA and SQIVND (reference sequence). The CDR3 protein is CASRAGYGYTF. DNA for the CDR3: TGTGCCAGTAGGGCAGGCTATGGCTACACCTTC. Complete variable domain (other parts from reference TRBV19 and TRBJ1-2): DGGITQSPKYLFRKEGQNVTLSCEQNLNHDAMYWYRQDPGQGLRLIYYSQIVNDFQKGDIAEGYSVSREKKESFPLTVTSAQKNPTAFYLCASRAGYGYTFGSGTRLTVV.

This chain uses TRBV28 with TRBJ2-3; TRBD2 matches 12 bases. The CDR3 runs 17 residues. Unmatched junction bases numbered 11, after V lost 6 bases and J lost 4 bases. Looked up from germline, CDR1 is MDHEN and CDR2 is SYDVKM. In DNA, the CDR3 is TGTGCCAGCAGCCAGCCCGGACTAGCGGGACTCTCAGATACGCAGTATTTT. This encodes CASSQPGLAGLSDTQYF.

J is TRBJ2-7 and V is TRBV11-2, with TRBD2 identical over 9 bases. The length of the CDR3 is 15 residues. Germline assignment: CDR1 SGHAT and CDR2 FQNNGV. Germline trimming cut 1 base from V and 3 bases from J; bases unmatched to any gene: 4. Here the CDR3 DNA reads TGTGCCAGCAGCTTAGGGCTAGCGGGACTCTACGAGCAGTACTTC. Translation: CASSLGLAGLYEQYF.

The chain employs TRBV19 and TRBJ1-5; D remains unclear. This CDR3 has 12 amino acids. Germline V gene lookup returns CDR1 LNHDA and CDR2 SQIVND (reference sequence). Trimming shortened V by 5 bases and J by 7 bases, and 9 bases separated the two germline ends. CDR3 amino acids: CASSPTLQPQHF. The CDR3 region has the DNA TGTGCCAGTAGTCCGACATTACAGCCCCAGCATTTT.

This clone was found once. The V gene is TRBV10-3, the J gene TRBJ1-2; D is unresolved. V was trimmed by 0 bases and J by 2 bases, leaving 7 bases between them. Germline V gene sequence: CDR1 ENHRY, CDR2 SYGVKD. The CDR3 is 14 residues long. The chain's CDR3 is CAISESRGNYGYTF. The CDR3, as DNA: TGTGCCATCAGTGAGTCGCGGGGAAACTATGGCTACACCTTC.

The CDR3 region is CASSFYTGELFF. In DNA, the CDR3 is TGTGCCAGCTCATTTTACACCGGGGAGCTGTTTTTT. The rearrangement uses TRBV18 and TRBJ2-2; D gene ambiguous. In germline, CDR1 is KGHSH, CDR2 LQKENI. This CDR3 contains 12 residues. Trimming cost V 5 bases and J 3 bases, with 4 bases left between them.

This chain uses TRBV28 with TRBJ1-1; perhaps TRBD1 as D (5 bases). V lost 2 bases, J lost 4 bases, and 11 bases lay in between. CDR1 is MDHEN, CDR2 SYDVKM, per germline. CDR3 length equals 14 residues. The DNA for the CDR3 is TGTGCCAGCAGTTTAAGCAGGGTGGGCACTGAAGCTTTCTTT. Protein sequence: CASSLSRVGTEAFF.

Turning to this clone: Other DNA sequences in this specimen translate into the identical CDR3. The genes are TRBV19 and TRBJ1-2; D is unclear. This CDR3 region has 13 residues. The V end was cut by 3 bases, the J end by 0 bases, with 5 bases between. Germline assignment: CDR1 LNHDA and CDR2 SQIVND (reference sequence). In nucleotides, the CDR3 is TGTGCCAGTAGTATGAGAGCTAACTATGGCTACACCTTC. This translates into CASSMRANYGYTF.

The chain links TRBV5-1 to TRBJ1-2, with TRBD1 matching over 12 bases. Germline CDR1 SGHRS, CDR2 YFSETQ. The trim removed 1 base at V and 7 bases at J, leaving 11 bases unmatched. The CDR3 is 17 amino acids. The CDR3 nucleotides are TGCGCCAGCAGCTTGTCAAGTGGGACAGGGGGCTTAAGTGGCTACACCTTC. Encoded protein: CASSLSSGTGGLSGYTF.

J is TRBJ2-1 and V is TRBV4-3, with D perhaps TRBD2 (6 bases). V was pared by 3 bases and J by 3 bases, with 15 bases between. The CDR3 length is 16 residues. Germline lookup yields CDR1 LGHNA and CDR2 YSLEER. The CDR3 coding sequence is TGCGCCAGCAGCCAGGTTCTCGGGGGACGCTACAATGAGCAGTTCTTC. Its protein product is CASSQVLGGRYNEQFF.

The CDR3 region has the DNA TGTGCCAGCAGCCAAGTTCGGCAGGGGGCGAATGAGCAGTTCTTC. Amino acids: CASSQVRQGANEQFF. The J gene is TRBJ2-1, the V gene TRBV4-2, with 8 positions matching TRBD1. CDR1 and CDR2 from the germline V gene are LGHNA and YNFKEQ. The CDR3 length is 15 residues. The V gene end was trimmed by 1 base and the J gene end by 7 bases; junction bases not matched to a gene: 6.

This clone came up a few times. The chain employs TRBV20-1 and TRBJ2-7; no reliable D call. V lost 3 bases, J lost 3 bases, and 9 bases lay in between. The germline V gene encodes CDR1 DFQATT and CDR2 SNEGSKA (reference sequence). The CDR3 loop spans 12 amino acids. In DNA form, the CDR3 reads TGCAGTGCTAGTCTTATCGACTACGAGCAGTACTTC. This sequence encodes CSASLIDYEQYF.

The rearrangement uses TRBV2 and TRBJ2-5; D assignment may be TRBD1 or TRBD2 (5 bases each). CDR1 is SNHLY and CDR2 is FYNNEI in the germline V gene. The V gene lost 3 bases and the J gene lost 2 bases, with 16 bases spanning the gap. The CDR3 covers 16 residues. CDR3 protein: CASSEWARGVQETQYF. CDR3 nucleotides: TGTGCCAGCAGTGAGTGGGCGAGGGGAGTACAAGAGACCCAGTACTTC.

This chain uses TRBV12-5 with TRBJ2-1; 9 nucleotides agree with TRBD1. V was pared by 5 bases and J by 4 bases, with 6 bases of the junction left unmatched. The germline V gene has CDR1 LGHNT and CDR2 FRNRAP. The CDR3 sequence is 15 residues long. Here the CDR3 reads CASGEQGARYNEQFF. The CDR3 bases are TGTGCTAGTGGTGAACAGGGGGCTCGATACAATGAGCAGTTCTTC.

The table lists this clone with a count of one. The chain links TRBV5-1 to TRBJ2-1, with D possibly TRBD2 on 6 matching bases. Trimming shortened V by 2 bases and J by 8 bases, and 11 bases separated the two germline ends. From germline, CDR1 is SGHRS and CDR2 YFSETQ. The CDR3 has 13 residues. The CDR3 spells CASSLTSSHEQFF. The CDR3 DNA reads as TGCGCCAGCAGCTTAACTAGCTCCCATGAGCAGTTCTTC.